One and the same sample provided the 25 T cell receptor beta chains below, sequenced in a study of T cell responses to AZD1222 COVID-19 vaccine (dated by TCRdb to the early 2020s). The library was generated by the immunoSEQ multiplex PCR assay. This immuneACCESS table, as held by TCRdb, lists in-frame sequences with V and J called but not all clones. Of the missing ones, under half trace to an unresolved V gene in checked studies; the others have no known cause. The sample table holds around 31,000 clones, of which about 89% were seen once. Over 40% of the sample belongs to the ten largest clones. This sample's time point label indicates: baseline before first vaccination. The sample consisted of peripheral blood, taken on day 0 of AZD1222 vaccination. The receptor source for this set is an adult in good health.

The CDR3 spells CASSVDLAGDYNEQFF. The CDR3 DNA is TGTGCCAGCAGCGTAGACCTAGCGGGGGACTACAATGAGCAGTTCTTC. V gene TRBV9 combines with J gene TRBJ2-1; 10 bases fit TRBD2. CDR1 is SGDLS and CDR2 is YYNGEE in the germline V gene. This CDR3 has 16 residues. With V trimmed by 0 bases and J by 3 bases, 3 bases remained unmatched. Complete variable domain (other parts from reference TRBV9 and TRBJ2-1): DSGVTQTPKHLITATGQRVTLRCSPRSGDLSVYWYQQSLDQGLQFLIQYYNGEERAKGNILERFSAQQFPDLHSELNLSSLELGDSALYFCASSVDLAGDYNEQFFGPGTRLTVL.

This chain joins TRBV11-2 and TRBJ1-3; D remains unclear. CDR1 is SGHAT and CDR2 is FQNNGV in the germline V gene. V lost 0 bases, J lost 0 bases, and 12 bases lay in between. The CDR3 totals 17 residues. This CDR3 is CASSLESLRLSGNTIYF. Here the CDR3 DNA reads TGTGCCAGCAGCTTAGAAAGCCTACGGCTCTCTGGAAACACCATATATTTT. Complete variable domain (other parts from reference TRBV11-2 and TRBJ1-3): EAGVAQSPRYKIIEKRQSVAFWCNPISGHATLYWYQQILGQGPKLLIQFQNNGVVDDSQLPKDRFSAERLKGVDSTLKIQPAKLEDSAVYLCASSLESLRLSGNTIYFGEGSWLTVV.

The count of this clone is one. V usage is TRBV9 and J usage is TRBJ2-3, with D perhaps matching TRBD2 (6 bases). The V end lost 2 bases, the J end lost 3 bases, and 13 bases lay between the germline ends. Germline-derived CDR1 and CDR2 are SGDLS and YYNGEE. The CDR3 runs to 15 residues. CDR3 sequence reads: CASSVAPGRTDTQYF. The CDR3 coding sequence is TGTGCCAGCAGCGTCGCCCCGGGGAGGACAGATACGCAGTATTTT.

V is TRBV6-4 and J is TRBJ2-3; TRBD1 is a possible D gene (5 bases). Trimming cost V 8 bases and J 1 base, with 16 bases left between them. CDR3 length equals 15 residues. Looked up from germline, CDR1 is MRHNA and CDR2 is SNTAGT. In DNA, the CDR3 is TGTGCCAGCTCTAGGGGCTGGGGCCGCACAGATACGCAGTATTTT. Translated, it gives CASSRGWGRTDTQYF.

This clone was counted once. The chain uses TRBV12-3 or TRBV12-4 and TRBJ1-1; a possible D gene is TRBD1 (5 bases). The CDR3 is 12 amino acids. With 5 bases removed from V and 3 bases from J, the gap between germline ends came to 7 bases. The CDR3 reads CASSRGDTEAFF. Written as DNA, the CDR3 is TGTGCCAGCAGTCGAGGGGACACTGAAGCTTTCTTT.

The chain uses TRBV14 and TRBJ2-2; tentatively, D is TRBD2 (6 bases). V lost 4 bases, J lost 6 bases, and 18 bases lay in between. The V gene's germline CDR1 is SGHDN and CDR2 FVKESK. The CDR3 spans 16 residues. CDR3 coding DNA: TGTGCCAGCAGCCCCCGGCCGGGGATAGCGGCCGGGGAGCTGTTTTTT. It yields the protein CASSPRPGIAAGELFF.

This clone has a handful of counts. J is TRBJ2-2 and V is TRBV6-1, with D uncertain. The CDR3 is made up of 14 amino acids. The germline CDR1 and CDR2 sequences are MNHNS and SASEGT. Trimming took 6 bases from V and 3 from J, leaving 11 bases between them. CDR3 DNA: TGTGCCAGCAGAACGACCGCGGACACCGGGGAGCTGTTTTTT. It yields the protein CASRTTADTGELFF.

The J gene is TRBJ1-2, the V gene TRBV23-1; D not certain. TRBV23-1 is treated as an ORF (open reading frame) with a function not yet certain. The CDR3 runs to 12 residues. V lost 6 bases to trimming and J lost 5 bases, with 10 bases between them. The CDR3 sequence: CASSPIRYGYTF. The DNA for the CDR3 is TGCGCCAGCAGCCCCATTAGGTATGGCTACACCTTC.

V and J are TRBV29-1 and TRBJ1-2; D is perhaps TRBD1 (6 bases). Germline CDR1 and CDR2: SQVTM and ANQGSEA. The CDR3 spans 13 residues. Trimming removed 4 bases at V and 5 bases at J, with 14 bases between. The CDR3 bases are TGCAGCGTTGCGGCAGGGGAAAAGTATGGCTACACCTTC. Its protein product is CSVAAGEKYGYTF.

This clone was detected only a few times. The chain recombines TRBV5-1 with TRBJ1-5, with D unclear. There are 15 residues in the CDR3. Trimming stripped 0 bases from V and 0 bases from J, with 7 bases between. Germline V lookup: CDR1 SGHRS, CDR2 YFSETQ. The CDR3 sequence: CASSLGQNSNQPQHF. DNA for the CDR3: TGCGCCAGCAGCTTGGGCCAGAATAGCAATCAGCCCCAGCATTTT.

The chain couples TRBV7-6 to TRBJ2-7; 11 bases agree with TRBD2. Germline V lookup: CDR1 SGHVS, CDR2 FNYEAQ. After removal of 11 bases from V and 1 base from J, the junction contained 4 bases not matched to a gene. The CDR3 runs to 13 residues. The chain's CDR3 is CAVSSGGSYEQYF. In DNA, the CDR3 is TGTGCCGTGTCTAGCGGGGGGTCCTACGAGCAGTACTTC. The full variable domain, with the rest looked up from reference TRBV7-6 and TRBJ2-7, is GAGVSQSPRYKVTKRGQDVALRCDPISGHVSLYWYRQALGQGPEFLTYFNYEAQQDKSGLPNDRFSAERPEGSISTLTIQRTEQRDSAMYRCAVSSGGSYEQYFGPGTRLTVT.

This chain links TRBV19 with TRBJ2-1; TRBD2 matches at 9 bases. Trimming at V came to 7 bases and at J to 9 bases, leaving 7 bases not matched to a gene. The CDR3 has 13 residues. CDR1 is LNHDA and CDR2 is SQIVND in the germline V gene (reference sequence). The CDR3 region has the DNA TGTGCCAGTATAGGCGGGGGGGCTGGTGAGCAGTTCTTC. As protein: CASIGGGAGEQFF.

The chain combines TRBV6-2 or TRBV6-3 with TRBJ1-1, with TRBD1 as a possible D gene (6 bases). The ends were cut back, 5 bases at V and 3 bases at J, with 16 bases in the middle. The CDR3 totals 15 residues. The germline V gene has CDR1 MNHEY and CDR2 SVGEGT. CDR3 bases: TGTGCCAGCAGTGCCCCAGGGGTGCAATACACTGAAGCTTTCTTT. This gives the protein CASSAPGVQYTEAFF.

The J gene is TRBJ1-1, the V gene TRBV23-1, with a weak D call TRBD1 (6 bases). TRBV23-1 is known as an ORF, though its function is uncertain. V was trimmed by 7 bases and J by 7 bases, leaving 16 bases between them. CDR3 length: 13 amino acids. The CDR3 loop is CASTLRQEFEAFF. CDR3 DNA: TGCGCCAGCACCCTACGACAGGAATTTGAAGCTTTCTTT.

The rearrangement links TRBV18 to TRBJ1-1; 9 nucleotides align to TRBD1. With 3 bases clipped from V and 4 bases from J, the junction kept 6 bases outside the gene matches. CDR1 and CDR2 from the germline V gene are KGHSH and LQKENI. This CDR3 region has 15 residues. DNA for the CDR3: TGTGCCAGCTCACCTATGGACAGGGGACTCACTGAAGCTTTCTTT. Encoded protein: CASSPMDRGLTEAFF.

This chain uses TRBV5-1 with TRBJ1-2, with D unclear. V was clipped by 2 bases and J by 1 base, with 9 bases between them. Germline CDR1 SGHRS, CDR2 YFSETQ. The CDR3 has 14 residues. The CDR3 region is CASSLNGDNYGYTF. CDR3 DNA: TGCGCCAGCAGCTTAAACGGGGATAACTATGGCTACACCTTC.

The chain carries TRBV5-1 and TRBJ2-1; 11 nucleotides line up with TRBD2. There are 15 residues in the CDR3. CDR1 and CDR2 (germline): SGHRS, YFSETQ. Unmatched junction bases numbered 4, after V lost 4 bases and J lost 4 bases. The CDR3 sequence is CASSMTSGDYNEQFF. The CDR3 nucleotides read TGCGCCAGCAGCATGACTAGCGGGGATTACAATGAGCAGTTCTTC.

V and J are TRBV18 and TRBJ2-1; D is perhaps TRBD1 or TRBD2 (5 bases each). Germline CDR1 reads KGHSH; CDR2 reads LQKENI. The V gene lost 3 bases and the J gene lost 9 bases, with 9 bases spanning the gap. The CDR3 extends over 12 amino acids. The CDR3 DNA follows: TGTGCCAGCTCACCTACCGGGGCTGAGCAGTTCTTC. It codes for CASSPTGAEQFF.

The chain combines TRBV27 with TRBJ1-2; 10 bases are shared with TRBD1. Germline loops: CDR1 MNHEY, CDR2 SMNVEV (reference sequence). Trimming took 3 bases from V and 6 from J; bases not matched to a gene: 7. The CDR3 is made up of 15 amino acids. The CDR3 reads CASSLTGGASHGYTF. CDR3 sequence (DNA): TGTGCCAGCAGTTTGACAGGGGGCGCCTCCCATGGCTACACCTTC.

The V call is TRBV7-9, the J call TRBJ2-5; 7 nucleotides match TRBD1. The CDR3 is 13 amino acids. Trimming took 10 bases from V and 1 from J; bases not matched to a gene: 6. Germline V lookup: CDR1 SEHNR, CDR2 FQNEAQ (reference sequence). CDR3 sequence (DNA): TGTGCCACCGACAGGGTTTCCCAAGAGACCCAGTACTTC. Protein product: CATDRVSQETQYF.

The chain recombines TRBV6-1 with TRBJ1-4; weak D call: TRBD1 (5 bases). The CDR3 sequence is 14 residues long. V was pared by 3 bases and J by 8 bases, with 13 bases between. CDR1 and CDR2 (germline): MNHNS, SASEGT. CDR3 DNA sequence: TGTGCCAGCAGTGAGGGTCCCAGGGCGGAAAAACTGTTTTTT. It encodes CASSEGPRAEKLFF.

As DNA, the CDR3 is TGCAGCGTTGCTGACAGGGCCGTATCTTTAAACACTGAAGCTTTCTTT. Protein sequence: CSVADRAVSLNTEAFF. V gene TRBV29-1 combines with J gene TRBJ1-1; 7 positions match TRBD1. The V gene's germline CDR1 is SQVTM and CDR2 ANQGSEA. Trimming cost V 4 bases and J 2 bases; bases outside gene matches: 13. CDR3 length equals 16 residues.

The chain employs TRBV6-5 and TRBJ2-2; 7 bases agree with TRBD1. V was clipped by 5 bases and J by 7 bases; unmatched bases: 7. This CDR3 region has 14 residues. The germline gives CDR1 MNHEY, CDR2 SVGAGI. CDR3 sequence reads: CASSRQGANGELFF. CDR3 nucleotides: TGTGCCAGCAGTAGACAGGGAGCAAACGGGGAGCTGTTTTTT.

The chain links TRBV18 to TRBJ2-1; possibly TRBD1 for D (6 bases). CDR1 and CDR2 from the germline V gene are KGHSH and LQKENI. This CDR3 spans 15 amino acids. V lost 0 bases and J 7 bases, leaving 13 bases between the germline ends. The chain's CDR3 is CASSPPGHTGNEQFF. The CDR3 DNA is TGTGCCAGCTCACCACCGGGACACACTGGGAATGAGCAGTTCTTC.

The chain has TRBV6-6 and TRBJ2-7, with TRBD1 identical over 7 bases. This CDR3 region has 14 residues. Germline CDR1 MNHNY, CDR2 SVGAGI (reference sequence). The junction had 8 bases not matched to a gene; V was cut back by 6 bases and J by 3 bases. In DNA form, the CDR3 reads TGTGCCAGCAGAAGGGACAGAGGGGACTACGAGCAGTACTTC. Translated, it gives CASRRDRGDYEQYF.